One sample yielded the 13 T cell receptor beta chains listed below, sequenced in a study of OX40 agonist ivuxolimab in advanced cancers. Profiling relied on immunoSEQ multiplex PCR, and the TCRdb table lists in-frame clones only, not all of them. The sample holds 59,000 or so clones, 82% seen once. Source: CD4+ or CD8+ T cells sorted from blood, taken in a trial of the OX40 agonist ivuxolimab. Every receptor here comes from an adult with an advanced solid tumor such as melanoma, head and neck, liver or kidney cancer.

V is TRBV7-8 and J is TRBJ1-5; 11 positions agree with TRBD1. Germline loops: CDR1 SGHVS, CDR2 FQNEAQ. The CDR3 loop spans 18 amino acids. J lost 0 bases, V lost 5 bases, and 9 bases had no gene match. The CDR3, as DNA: TGTGCCAGCAGCCAAAGCGGGACAGGGGGTTATAGCAATCAGCCCCAGCATTTT. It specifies CASSQSGTGGYSNQPQHF.

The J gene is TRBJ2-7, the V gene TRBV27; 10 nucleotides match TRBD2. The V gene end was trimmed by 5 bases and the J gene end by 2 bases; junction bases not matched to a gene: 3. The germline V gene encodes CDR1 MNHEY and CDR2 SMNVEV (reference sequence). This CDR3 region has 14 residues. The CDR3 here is CASSRTSGPYEQYF. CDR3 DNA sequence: TGTGCCAGCAGTCGGACTAGCGGCCCCTACGAGCAGTACTTC.

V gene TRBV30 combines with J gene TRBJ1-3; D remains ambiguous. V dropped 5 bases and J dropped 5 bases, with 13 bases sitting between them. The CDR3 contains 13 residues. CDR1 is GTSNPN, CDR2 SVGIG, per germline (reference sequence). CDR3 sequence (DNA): TGTGCCTGGGAGGCAATAACGAGAAACACCATATATTTT. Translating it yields CAWEAITRNTIYF.

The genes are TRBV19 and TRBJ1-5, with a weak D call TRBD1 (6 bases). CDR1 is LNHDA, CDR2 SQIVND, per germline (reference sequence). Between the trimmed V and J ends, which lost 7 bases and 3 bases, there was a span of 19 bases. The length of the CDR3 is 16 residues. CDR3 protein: CASTSSRQGHNQPQHF. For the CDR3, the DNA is TGTGCCAGTACGTCTTCAAGGCAGGGGCACAATCAGCCCCAGCATTTT.

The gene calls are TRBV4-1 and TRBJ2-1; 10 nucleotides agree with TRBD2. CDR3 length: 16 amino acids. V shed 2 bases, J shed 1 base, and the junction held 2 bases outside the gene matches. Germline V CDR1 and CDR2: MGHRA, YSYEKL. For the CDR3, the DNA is TGCGCCAGCAGCCAACCTAGCGGGAGTTCCTACAATGAGCAGTTCTTC. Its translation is CASSQPSGSSYNEQFF.

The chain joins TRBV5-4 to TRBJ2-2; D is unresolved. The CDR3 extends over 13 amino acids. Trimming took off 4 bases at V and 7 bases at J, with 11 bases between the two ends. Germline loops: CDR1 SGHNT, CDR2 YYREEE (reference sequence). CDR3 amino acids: CASSRGGVGELFF. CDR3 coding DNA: TGTGCCAGCAGCCGAGGTGGGGTCGGGGAGCTGTTTTTT.

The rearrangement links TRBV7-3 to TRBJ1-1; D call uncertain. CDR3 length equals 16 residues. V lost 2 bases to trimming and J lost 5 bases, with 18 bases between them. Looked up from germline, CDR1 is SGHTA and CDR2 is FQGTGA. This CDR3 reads CASSLAEASLWTEAFF. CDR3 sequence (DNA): TGTGCCAGCAGCTTAGCGGAGGCCTCTCTGTGGACTGAAGCTTTCTTT.

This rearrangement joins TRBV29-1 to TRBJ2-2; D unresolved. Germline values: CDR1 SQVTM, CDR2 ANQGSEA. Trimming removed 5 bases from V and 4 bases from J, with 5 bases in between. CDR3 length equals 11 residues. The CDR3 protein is CSVYGTGELFF. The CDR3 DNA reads TGCAGCGTTTATGGCACCGGGGAGCTGTTTTTT.

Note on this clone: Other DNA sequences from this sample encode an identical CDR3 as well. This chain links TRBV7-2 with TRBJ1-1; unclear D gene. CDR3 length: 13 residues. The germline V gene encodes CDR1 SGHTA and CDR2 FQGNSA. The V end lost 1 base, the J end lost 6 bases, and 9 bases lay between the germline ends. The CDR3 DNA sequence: TGTGCCAGCAGCTTAGGACCTATGGCTGAAGCTTTCTTT. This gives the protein CASSLGPMAEAFF.

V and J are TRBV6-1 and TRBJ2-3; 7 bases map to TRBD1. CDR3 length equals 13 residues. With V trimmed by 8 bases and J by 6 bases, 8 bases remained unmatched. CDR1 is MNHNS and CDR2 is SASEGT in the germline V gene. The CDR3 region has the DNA TGTGCCAGCGGTAGACAGGGAAGGGATACGCAGTATTTT. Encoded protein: CASGRQGRDTQYF.

In nucleotides, the CDR3 is TGTGCCAGCAGCTTAGACACGGGCGTGATTGAAGCTTTCTTT. It specifies CASSLDTGVIEAFF. This rearrangement joins TRBV7-2 to TRBJ1-1; D gene uncertain. In germline, CDR1 is SGHTA, CDR2 FQGNSA. V was clipped by 1 base and J by 7 bases, with 13 bases between them. This CDR3 spans 14 amino acids.

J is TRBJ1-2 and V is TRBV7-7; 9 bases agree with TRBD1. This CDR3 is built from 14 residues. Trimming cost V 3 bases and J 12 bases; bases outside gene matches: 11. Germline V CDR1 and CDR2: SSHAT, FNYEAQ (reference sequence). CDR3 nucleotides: TGTGCCAGCAGCTTTTCCGGGACAGGGTCATATCACACCTTC. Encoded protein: CASSFSGTGSYHTF.

CDR3 region: CASMNTEAFF. The CDR3, as DNA: TGTGCAAGTATGAACACTGAAGCTTTCTTT. This chain uses TRBV30 with TRBJ1-1, with D unresolved. The germline V gene has CDR1 GTSNPN and CDR2 SVGIG (reference sequence). This CDR3 has 10 amino acids.